There are many counts of the clone carrying this TCR beta chain. The antigen remains unidentified. The data were taken from a study of T cell repertoires in cytomegalovirus infection. Study overall: Public TCR beta signature analysis indicated the presence of both CMV infection and matching HLA type.

One entry per CDR3 protein results from TCRdb running MiXCR on the reads. This table has about 740,000 distinct CDR3 sequences, less than 40% appearing once. General study findings and limits: Dominating the ex vivo response were TCR beta clonotypes that were CMV-specific and HLA-C-restricted.

The receptor was isolated from a human donor in good health (CMV status not recorded). Some clones in this sample may be carry-over from other donors' samples. Material for sequencing was PBMCs.

The CDR3 loop reads CASSLSTGRSPNEQFF. The DNA of the CDR3 is TGTGCCAGCAGTTTATCGACAGGGAGGTCACCAAATGAGCAGTTCTTC. The V gene is TRBV28, the J gene TRBJ2-1, with D possibly matching TRBD1 (7 bases). CDR1 is MDHEN and CDR2 is SYDVKM in the germline V gene. Trimming shortened V by 1 base and J by 7 bases, and 17 bases separated the two germline ends. The CDR3 is made up of 16 amino acids.